This TCR beta chain originates from a study of T cells after yellow fever vaccination. Regarding the study as a whole: Among all clonotypes, a small share was observed in both CD4 and CD8 compartments.

Trimming stripped 1 base from V and 4 bases from J, with 7 bases between. This CDR3 has 13 amino acids. This clonotype was recorded at least ten times. As yet, its antigen is unknown. One entry per CDR3 protein results from TCRdb running MiXCR on the 5' RACE reads. The table has a few hundred thousand distinct CDR3 sequences, over 10% seen once. The chain recombines TRBV12-3 or TRBV12-4 with TRBJ1-2; D gene uncertain. The source material was CD4+ T cells sorted from PBMCs, sampled 45 days after the yellow fever booster vaccination. The receptor's source is a man younger than 45 who received the YFV17D yellow fever vaccine. The CDR3 here is CASSLDTAYGYTF. The CDR3 DNA is TGTGCCAGCAGTTTAGACACAGCCTATGGCTACACCTTC.